This entry lists 27 T cell receptor beta chains sequenced from one sample in a study of blood T cell repertoires in COVID-19 (TCRdb year 2020). The receptor library was made with the immunoSEQ multiplex PCR assay. Here the immuneACCESS table is served through TCRdb, limited to in-frame sequences with V and J called. Missing clones are a known gap in these copies; in checked studies unresolved V genes cover under half, and the rest lacks a known reason. Present in this sample are about 140,000 clones, around 85% of which were seen just once. Together, the top ten hold 2.5% to 3% of the sample. Source material: peripheral blood. These TCRs come from a middle-aged man with acute or convalescent COVID-19.

V and J are TRBV7-9 and TRBJ2-1; 7 bases agree with TRBD2. Trimming cost V 0 bases and J 12 bases; bases outside gene matches: 8. The germline CDR1 and CDR2 sequences are SEHNR and FQNEAQ (reference sequence). The CDR3 has 14 residues. In DNA, the CDR3 is TGTGCCAGCAGCTTAGCCCCTGCGGGAGAGAGGCAGTTCTTC. Translated, it gives CASSLAPAGERQFF.

This clone has a single count. The rearrangement links TRBV19 to TRBJ1-6, with D unclear. V was shortened by 0 bases and J by 7 bases, with 16 bases between the two germline ends. Germline V gives CDR1 LNHDA, CDR2 SQIVND (reference sequence). The length of the CDR3 is 17 residues. The CDR3 sequence: CASSIDRGSNSNSPLHF. The DNA of the CDR3 is TGTGCCAGTAGTATAGATCGGGGATCTAATTCAAATTCACCCCTCCACTTT.

The chain employs TRBV6-1 and TRBJ2-1; no clear D. CDR3 length equals 16 residues. Germline CDR1 is MNHNS and CDR2 is SASEGT. V was cut by 3 bases and J by 9 bases, with 21 bases left in between. This CDR3 is CASSEAGGPAPFEQFF. As DNA, the CDR3 is TGTGCCAGCAGTGAGGCCGGCGGCCCCGCCCCATTTGAGCAGTTCTTC.

The genes are TRBV7-9 and TRBJ2-3; weak D call: TRBD1 (6 bases). The CDR3 loop spans 16 amino acids. The germline V and J ends were trimmed by 4 bases and 3 bases, with 17 bases remaining between them. Germline loops: CDR1 SEHNR, CDR2 FQNEAQ (reference sequence). The chain's CDR3 is CASSSDRLSGTDTQYF. The DNA for the CDR3 is TGTGCCAGCAGCTCAGACAGGCTCTCCGGGACAGATACGCAGTATTTT.

CDR3 in amino acids: CASSPSSTSHGYTF. The CDR3 DNA is TGTGCCAGCAGTCCAAGCTCGACATCTCATGGCTACACCTTC. The V gene is TRBV3-1 (or the pseudogene TRBV3-2), the J gene TRBJ1-2; D is ambiguous. The CDR3 sequence is 14 residues long. Germline CDR1 is LGHDT and CDR2 is YNNKEL (reference sequence). The germline V and J ends were trimmed by 6 bases and 6 bases, with 17 bases remaining between them.

V gene TRBV2 combines with J gene TRBJ1-5, with 8 positions matching TRBD1. This CDR3 has 14 amino acids. The V segment lost 6 bases and the J segment 5 bases; nucleotides outside the gene matches: 6. Germline V gives CDR1 SNHLY, CDR2 FYNNEI. DNA of the CDR3: TGTGCCAGCAGAGGACAGGGTCTACATCAGCCCCAGCATTTT. Translating it yields CASRGQGLHQPQHF.

The rearrangement links TRBV27 to TRBJ1-5; D ambiguous. The CDR3 consists of 13 residues. V was shortened by 0 bases and J by 7 bases, with 7 bases between the two germline ends. Germline loops: CDR1 MNHEY, CDR2 SMNVEV (reference sequence). The CDR3 loop reads CASSLSGSQPQHF. The CDR3 nucleotides are TGTGCCAGCAGTTTATCAGGGAGCCAGCCCCAGCATTTT.

This clone has just one count. The chain links TRBV21-1 to TRBJ2-7; TRBD1, the D gene given by the table, was not confirmed from the DNA. TRBV21-1 is marked as a pseudogene. The CDR3 consists of 14 residues. CDR3: CASSSFDRDYEQYF. CDR3 in DNA: TGTGCCAGCAGCAGTTTCGACAGGGACTACGAGCAGTACTTC.

This chain connects TRBV6-5 to TRBJ2-5; 7 nucleotides align to TRBD2. Germline-derived CDR1 and CDR2 are MNHEY and SVGAGI. The V and J ends lost 7 bases and 1 base, in that order; junction bases with no gene match: 9. The CDR3 sequence is 15 residues long. CDR3 region: CASTSGLPAQETQYF. The CDR3 DNA is TGTGCCAGCACTTCGGGACTACCTGCCCAAGAGACCCAGTACTTC.

A few counts support this clone. The CDR3 DNA sequence: TGTGCCAGCAGTTTAATCGGGGCGGGAGGGCTCTACGAGCAGTACTTC. This translates into CASSLIGAGGLYEQYF. This chain connects TRBV28 to TRBJ2-7; 9 nucleotides align to TRBD2. Germline V gene sequence: CDR1 MDHEN, CDR2 SYDVKM. The V and J ends lost 2 bases and 3 bases, in that order; junction bases with no gene match: 8. There are 16 residues in the CDR3.

The chain employs TRBV2 and TRBJ2-5, with 10 bases aligning to TRBD1. V gave up 6 bases and J gave up 5 bases; unmatched junction bases: 9. CDR1 and CDR2 (germline): SNHLY, FYNNEI. The CDR3 is 15 amino acids. The CDR3 DNA follows: TGTGCCAGCAGAGACCCGGGACAGGGGTGGGAGACCCAGTACTTC. Its protein is CASRDPGQGWETQYF.

The chain links TRBV18 to TRBJ1-1; no clear D gene. The CDR3 has 15 residues. Germline CDR1 reads KGHSH; CDR2 reads LQKENI. V dropped 1 base and J dropped 1 base, with 10 bases sitting between them. The CDR3 nucleotides read TGTGCCAGCTCACCACGGAGTGTAGAGAACACTGAAGCTTTCTTT. It is translated as CASSPRSVENTEAFF.

Concerning this clone itself: Sequence at one end of the junction differs from germline and may be a read error. CDR3 sequence reads: CASSDWGLNLLTDF. The CDR3 coding sequence is TGTGCCAGCAGTGATTGGGGCTTGAACCTTTTGACAGATTTT. The chain carries TRBV6-1 and TRBJ1-5, with D perhaps matching TRBD1 (5 bases). Per the germline V gene, CDR1 is MNHNS and CDR2 is SASEGT. The CDR3 covers 14 residues.

The chain joins TRBV5-1 to TRBJ1-3; D gene ambiguous. CDR3 length: 16 residues. The germline V gene has CDR1 SGHRS and CDR2 YFSETQ. V was pared by 4 bases and J by 1 base, with 15 bases between. The CDR3 sequence: CASSLFSGGSGNTIYF. DNA for the CDR3: TGCGCCAGCAGCCTCTTCTCGGGCGGGTCTGGAAACACCATATATTTT.

CDR3 bases: TGTGCCAGCAGCTTAGGACTCTCCTATGGCTACACCTTC. Residues: CASSLGLSYGYTF. The V and J genes are TRBV11-2 and TRBJ1-2; no reliable D call. The CDR3 spans 13 residues. The germline V gene has CDR1 SGHAT and CDR2 FQNNGV. V was clipped by 1 base and J by 4 bases, with 7 bases between them.

This clone was recorded a few times. The V gene is TRBV6-5, the J gene TRBJ2-5, with TRBD1 as a possible D gene (5 bases). The germline CDR1 and CDR2 sequences are MNHEY and SVGAGI. Trimming shortened V by 2 bases and J by 7 bases, and 8 bases separated the two germline ends. This CDR3 is 12 amino acids long. The CDR3, as DNA: TGTGCCAGCAGTTACATCCAGGGGACCCAGTACTTC. Translation gives CASSYIQGTQYF.

The chain has TRBV5-1 and TRBJ1-2; 7 bases are a match to TRBD1. Trimming removed 2 bases from V and 8 bases from J; junction bases left unmatched: 9. The CDR3 extends over 14 amino acids. CDR1 is SGHRS, CDR2 YFSETQ, per germline. CDR3 in amino acids: CASSFRQGVDGYTF. In nucleotides, the CDR3 is TGCGCCAGCAGCTTTCGGCAGGGGGTGGACGGCTACACCTTC. The whole variable domain, remainder taken from reference TRBV5-1 and TRBJ1-2, is KAGVTQTPRYLIKTRGQQVTLSCSPISGHRSVSWYQQTPGQGLQFLFEYFSETQRNKGNFPGRFSGRQFSNSRSEMNVSTLELGDSALYLCASSFRQGVDGYTFGSGTRLTVV.

The gene calls are TRBV7-8 and TRBJ1-2; D unresolved. Germline values: CDR1 SGHVS, CDR2 FQNEAQ. The CDR3 runs 14 residues. Trimming cost V 5 bases and J 8 bases, with 18 bases left between them. The CDR3 here is CASSVRRESSGYTF. CDR3 bases: TGTGCCAGCAGCGTCAGACGGGAGTCCTCCGGCTACACCTTC. Supplemented by reference TRBV7-8 and TRBJ1-2, the full variable domain reads GAGVSQSPRYKVAKRGQDVALRCDPISGHVSLFWYQQALGQGPEFLTYFQNEAQLDKSGLPSDRFFAERPEGSVSTLKIQRTQQEDSAVYLCASSVRRESSGYTFGSGTRLTVV.

The chain joins TRBV6-6 to TRBJ1-4, with TRBD1 as a possible D gene (5 bases). This CDR3 is built from 14 residues. CDR1 and CDR2 (germline): MNHNY, SVGAGI (reference sequence). Trimming cost V 7 bases and J 4 bases, with 13 bases left between them. The DNA of the CDR3 is TGTGCCAGCACCCCCCGGGGGTATAATGAAAAACTGTTTTTT. It translates to CASTPRGYNEKLFF.

The V and J genes are TRBV25-1 and TRBJ1-6, with D unclear. Germline V CDR1 and CDR2: MGHDK, SYGVNS. Trimming took off 0 bases at V and 14 bases at J, with 11 bases between the two ends. The CDR3 runs to 13 residues. CDR3: CASSEYYLQALHF. The CDR3, as DNA: TGTGCCAGCAGTGAATACTACCTGCAGGCCCTCCACTTT.

This clone was seen a handful of times. The V and J genes are TRBV10-3 and TRBJ2-1, with 7 bases identical to TRBD1. CDR1 is ENHRY and CDR2 is SYGVKD in the germline V gene. This CDR3 has 12 amino acids. Losses at the gene ends were 4 bases for V and 9 bases for J; bases not matched to a gene: 3. The CDR3 is CAISVPGGEQFF. The CDR3 DNA follows: TGTGCCATCAGTGTCCCAGGGGGTGAGCAGTTCTTC.

This sequence joins TRBV27 and TRBJ2-7, with 11 positions matching TRBD2. The CDR3 loop spans 14 amino acids. Germline trimming cut 3 bases from V and 3 bases from J; bases unmatched to any gene: 1. Germline V gene lookup returns CDR1 MNHEY and CDR2 SMNVEV (reference sequence). CDR3 protein: CASSLTSGIYEQYF. For the CDR3, the DNA is TGTGCCAGCAGTTTGACTAGCGGGATCTACGAGCAGTACTTC.

This chain links TRBV5-4 with TRBJ1-2; TRBD1 aligns across 7 bases. The junction had 9 bases not matched to a gene; V was cut back by 3 bases and J by 4 bases. Germline assignment: CDR1 SGHNT and CDR2 YYREEE (reference sequence). The CDR3 sequence is 15 residues long. The CDR3 sequence: CASSWTGGRGYGYTF. CDR3 nucleotides: TGTGCCAGCAGCTGGACAGGCGGCCGGGGCTATGGCTACACCTTC.

The J gene is TRBJ2-2, the V gene TRBV14; 9 nucleotides match TRBD1. Germline V gene data show CDR1 as SGHDN and CDR2 as FVKESK. This CDR3 region has 15 residues. J lost 2 bases, V lost 3 bases, and 1 base had no gene match. CDR3 nucleotide sequence: TGTGCCAGCAGCCAGGGACAGGGCAACACCGGGGAGCTGTTTTTT. Protein sequence: CASSQGQGNTGELFF.

V and J are TRBV11-3 and TRBJ2-2, with a possible D match to TRBD1 (5 bases). The CDR3 is made up of 13 amino acids. CDR1 SGHNT and CDR2 YENEEA come from the germline V gene. V was cut by 1 base and J by 7 bases, with 7 bases left in between. CDR3 protein: CASSLGGGGELFF. Written as DNA, the CDR3 is TGTGCCAGCAGCTTAGGGGGCGGCGGGGAGCTGTTTTTT.

In this sample, this clone turned up once. The chain recombines TRBV4-1 with TRBJ2-7; D remains unclear. Germline V gene data show CDR1 as MGHRA and CDR2 as YSYEKL. Trimming stripped 0 bases from V and 2 bases from J, with 11 bases between. This CDR3 is 15 amino acids long. The CDR3 DNA reads as TGCGCCAGCAGCCAAGATCTCAGTCCCACCTACGAGCAGTACTTC. Its translation: CASSQDLSPTYEQYF.

The CDR3 coding sequence is TGTGCCAGCAGTGAAGCCCTCCTACTCTATGGCTACACCTTC. This translates into CASSEALLLYGYTF. The chain combines TRBV6-1 with TRBJ1-2; D is unresolved. Trimming removed 0 bases at V and 4 bases at J, with 9 bases between. This CDR3 spans 14 amino acids. Germline assignment: CDR1 MNHNS and CDR2 SASEGT.